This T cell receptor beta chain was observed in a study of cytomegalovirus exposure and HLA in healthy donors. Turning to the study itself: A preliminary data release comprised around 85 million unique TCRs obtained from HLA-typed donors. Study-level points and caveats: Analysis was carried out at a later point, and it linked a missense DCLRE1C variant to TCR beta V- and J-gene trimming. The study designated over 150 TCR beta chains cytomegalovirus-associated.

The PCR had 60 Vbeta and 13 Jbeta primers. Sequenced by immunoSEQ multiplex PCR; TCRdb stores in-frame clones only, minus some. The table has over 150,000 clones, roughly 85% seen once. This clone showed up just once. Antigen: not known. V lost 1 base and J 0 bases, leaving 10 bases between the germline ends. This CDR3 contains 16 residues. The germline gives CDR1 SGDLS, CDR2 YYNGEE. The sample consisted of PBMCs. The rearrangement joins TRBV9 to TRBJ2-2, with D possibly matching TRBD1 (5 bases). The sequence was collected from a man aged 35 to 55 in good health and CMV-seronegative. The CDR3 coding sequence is TGTGCCAGCAGCGTAATCGTGACAGCGAACACCGGGGAGCTGTTTTTT. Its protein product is CASSVIVTANTGELFF. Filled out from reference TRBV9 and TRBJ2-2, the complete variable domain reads DSGVTQTPKHLITATGQRVTLRCSPRSGDLSVYWYQQSLDQGLQFLIQYYNGEERAKGNILERFSAQQFPDLHSELNLSSLELGDSALYFCASSVIVTANTGELFFGEGSRLTVL.